The text below deals with one TCR beta chain. The sample holds many counts of this clonotype. Its antigen target is currently unknown. Base-call qualities are not available, and no considerably larger clone is one nucleotide away. Libraries were prepared through multiplex PCR. The sequencer listed for this sample is Illumina HiSeq 4000. CDR3 regions were amplified by Arm-PCR with iRepertoire HTBI primers to construct TCR beta libraries. PCR products were gel purified before sequencing. As for the original processing: A total of 62 TRBV and some 15 TRBJ segments were identified across samples and were used for gene usage analysis of CDR3 amino acid clonotypes. COPE and FqMerger were used to merge the filtered high-quality paired reads into contigs. BLAST was used to align contigs to the IMGT TRBV, TRBD and TRBJ reference genes, and CDR3 was defined following IMGT. Clonotypes above 0.1% frequency were classified as highly expanded clones. Shannon entropy served as the measure of repertoire diversity, while the Gini coefficient captured V-J evenness. Clonotypes shared by more than one individual were considered public. Through fastp at Q25 and MiXCR, TCRdb rebuilt clones from the public reads, retaining in-frame beta chains. A single entry per CDR3 protein holds the most common genes and DNA from its merged rows. For this entry, the V and J calls and clone size follow TCRdb and not the study's own pipeline. This sample is represented by some 340,000 distinct CDR3 sequences; around 11% of them were singletons. Of the sample, 15% to 20% falls within the top ten clones.

This record comes from a study of regulatory T cells in long-lasting Graves disease (dated by TCRdb to the early 2020s). With regard to the full study: Newly diagnosed Graves' disease patients had taken antithyroid drugs for less than 3 months. Persistent Graves' disease patients were compared with newly diagnosed Graves' disease patients by peripheral blood TCR sequencing and RNA sequencing. A total of about 33 samples underwent TCR sequencing, from roughly 13 patients with persistent Graves' disease and about 20 patients with newly diagnosed Graves' disease. The study took place in China and was registered as a clinical trial.

The sample's time point label is to be understood as: newly diagnosed GD, antithyroid drugs for less than 3 months. RNA was extracted from PBMCs in TRIzol for both TCR sequencing and RNA sequencing. Graves' disease was diagnosed according to American Thyroid Association guidelines. The patients came from an endocrinology department in Xi'an, China. Each patient gave 9 to 10 milliliters of peripheral blood, collected in an EDTA anticoagulant tube. PBMCs were isolated by Ficoll Paque Plus density gradient separation without further T cell sorting. An Agilent 2100 Bioanalyzer and agarose gel were used to check RNA quality, while a NanoDrop 2000 measured RNA concentration. What the research found in general, with its limitations: Compared with newly diagnosed patients, persistent Graves' disease patients had lower TCR Shannon entropy and fewer highly expanded clones, which suggests clonal expansion. Because the primary lesion, thyroid tissue, could not be accessed, the study looked at peripheral blood alone. More public clonotypes were shared among persistent patients (roughly 2,700) than among newly diagnosed patients (more than 900). The authors noted that the small sample size was a limitation that may lower accuracy. Only the TCR beta chain was sequenced and analyzed.

This sample also belongs to another study, concerning T cells in Graves' hyperthyroidism and ophthalmopathy. The second investigation adds: Stable Graves' hyperthyroidism was defined as the absence of progression to ophthalmopathy over 18 months of follow-up. Hyperthyroidism patients were newly diagnosed, with disease duration under 2 months, and aged 18 to 65 years. Patients with uncontrolled infections, other autoimmune diseases, pregnancy or lactation were excluded. Clinical symptoms, serum thyroxine and TRAb, thyroid ultrasound, and orbital computed tomography formed the basis for the diagnoses. For the first round of RT-PCR on the TCR CDR3, the HTBI primer set was used together with the Qiagen OneStep RT-PCR kit. Most expanded thyroid clonotypes (frequency above 0.001) were also detected in blood, suggesting blood repertoires may reflect thyroid immune responses. In cross-validation, a model built on a 13 V-J signature told ophthalmopathy apart from stable hyperthyroidism with approximately 90% sensitivity and roughly 83% specificity, and in testing the same model reached 80%/75%. During validation, the model predicted progression to ophthalmopathy a median of around 7 months ahead of onset, with almost 71% sensitivity and less than 85% specificity. TCR V-J signatures able to tell the groups apart were searched for in a discovery cohort of 95 or so patients, of whom 40 to 45 had Graves' ophthalmopathy and about 60 had stable Graves' hyperthyroidism. Whether ophthalmopathy could be predicted prospectively was tested in an independent validation cohort made up of 18 to 20 hyperthyroidism patients plus 17 patients who later progressed to ophthalmopathy. The roughly 91 discovery patients were randomly split 7:3 into training and test sets. In addition, the study compared T-cell repertoires in thyroid tissue and in blood from about 6 Graves' hyperthyroidism patients. Following sampling, methimazole starting at 30 mg daily was given to hyperthyroidism patients, and high-dose intravenous methylprednisolone was given to ophthalmopathy patients. Libraries were constructed in a second round of multiplex PCR, after which size selection and purification were carried out. Paired-end sequencing of the libraries was performed with 100 bp reads on an Illumina HiSeq2000. Raw data were processed with SOAPnuke, discarding reads with adapters, uncalled bases, mean Phred below 15, or no exact constant-primer or identifier match. High-quality paired reads were merged using COPE v1.2.5, and each unique nucleotide sequence was defined as a clonotype. MiTCR v1.1 was used to align the clonotypes against IMGT TRBV, TRBD and TRBJ reference segments. Only V-J combinations with frequency above 0.0001, covering approximately 99% of repertoires, were analysed. A TCS score was defined as the ratio between F50 (clonal expansion) and ExV (chaos), using BLOSUM62-based TCRdist between CDR3 peptides within each V-J. Welch's t-statistics and random forest reduced 500 to 550 V-J features to 13, which were used in a naive Bayes classifier (R e1071). Sample size was not statistically predetermined, and investigators were not blinded to group allocation. TCR Vbeta CDR3 sequencing of 130 to 150 peripheral blood samples (about 45 ophthalmopathy, 70 to 85 hyperthyroidism and approximately 17 progressor patients) is reported in the paper.

The sequence was obtained from a young woman with Graves disease. Donor details come from another sample of the same person, matched by shared clones. The starting material was peripheral blood mononuclear cells (PBMCs), obtained at new diagnosis, from a patient treated with antithyroid drugs.

The nucleotides read TGTGCCAGCAGTTTAAGTTTGGCTAGAGGCAATCAGCCCCAGCATTTT. It translates as CASSLSLARGNQPQHF. Here the chain combines TRBV12-3 or TRBV12-4 and TRBJ1-5; no D gene call is confident. Relative to germline, V is 2 bases shorter and J is 2 bases shorter, with 13 bases between their ends. The CDR3 holds 16 amino acids from the cysteine to the phenylalanine. Only the CDR3 region is kept as DNA, spanning 48 bases read in frame from base 1.